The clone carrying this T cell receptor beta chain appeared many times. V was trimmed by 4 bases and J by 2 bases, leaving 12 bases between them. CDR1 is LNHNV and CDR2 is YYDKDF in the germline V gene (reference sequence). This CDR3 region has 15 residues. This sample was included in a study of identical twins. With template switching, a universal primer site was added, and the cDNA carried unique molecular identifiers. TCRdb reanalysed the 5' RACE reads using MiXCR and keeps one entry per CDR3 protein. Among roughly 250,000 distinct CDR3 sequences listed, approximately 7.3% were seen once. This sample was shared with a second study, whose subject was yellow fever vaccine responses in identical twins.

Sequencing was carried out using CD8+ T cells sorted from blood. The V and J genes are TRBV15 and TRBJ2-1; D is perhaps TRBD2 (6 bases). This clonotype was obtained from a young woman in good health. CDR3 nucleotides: TGTGCCACCAGCAAGGAGGAGCGGGCCTACAATGAGCAGTTCTTC. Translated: CATSKEERAYNEQFF.